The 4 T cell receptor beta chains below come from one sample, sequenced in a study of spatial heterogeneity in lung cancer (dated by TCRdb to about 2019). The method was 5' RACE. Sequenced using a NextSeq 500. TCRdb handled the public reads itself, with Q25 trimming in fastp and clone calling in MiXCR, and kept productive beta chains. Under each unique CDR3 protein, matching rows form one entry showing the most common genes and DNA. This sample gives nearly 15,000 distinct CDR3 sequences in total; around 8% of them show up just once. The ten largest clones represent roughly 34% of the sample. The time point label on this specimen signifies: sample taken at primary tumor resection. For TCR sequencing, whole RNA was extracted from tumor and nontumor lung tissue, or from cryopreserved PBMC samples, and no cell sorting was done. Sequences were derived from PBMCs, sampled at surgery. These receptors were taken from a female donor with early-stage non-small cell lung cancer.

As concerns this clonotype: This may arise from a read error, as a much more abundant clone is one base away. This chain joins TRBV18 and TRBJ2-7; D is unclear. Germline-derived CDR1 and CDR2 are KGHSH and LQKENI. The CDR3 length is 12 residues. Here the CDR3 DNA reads TGTGTCACCGCCCAGTCTGCCTACGAGCAGTACTTC. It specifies CVTAQSAYEQYF.

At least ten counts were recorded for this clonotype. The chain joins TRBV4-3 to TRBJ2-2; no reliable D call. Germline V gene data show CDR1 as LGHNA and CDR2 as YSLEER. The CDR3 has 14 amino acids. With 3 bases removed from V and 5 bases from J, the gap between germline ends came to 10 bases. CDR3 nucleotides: TGCGCCAGCAGCCAGCGTGTTGGAACCGGGGAGCTGTTTTTT. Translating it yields CASSQRVGTGELFF.

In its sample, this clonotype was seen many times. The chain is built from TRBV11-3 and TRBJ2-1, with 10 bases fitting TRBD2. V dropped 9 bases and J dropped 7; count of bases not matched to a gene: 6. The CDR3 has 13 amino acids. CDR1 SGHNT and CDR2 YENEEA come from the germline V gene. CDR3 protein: CASRAGGGNEQFF. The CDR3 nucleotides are TGTGCCAGTCGAGCGGGAGGGGGGAATGAGCAGTTCTTC.

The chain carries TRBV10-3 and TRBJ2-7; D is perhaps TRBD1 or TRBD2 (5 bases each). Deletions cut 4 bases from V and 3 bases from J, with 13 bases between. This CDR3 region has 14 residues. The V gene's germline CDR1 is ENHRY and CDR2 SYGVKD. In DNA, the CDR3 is TGTGCCATCAGTGCCGGGACGAGGGGCTACGAGCAGTACTTC. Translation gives CAISAGTRGYEQYF.